This entry features one T cell receptor beta chain sequence. Losses at the gene ends were 5 bases for V and 2 bases for J; bases not matched to a gene: 10. The CDR3 extends over 16 amino acids. Germline CDR1 and CDR2: SGHTA and FQGNSA. Participant ages covered about 18 to 100 years across 20 to 30 US areas. Shortly before study entry, within 2 weeks, exposed participants had met a COVID-19 case. Libraries were prepared by immunoSEQ multiplex PCR; TCRdb keeps only in-frame clonotypes and omits some of them. The sample holds about 150,000 clones; roughly 83% are singletons and the top ten take 5.2%. This specimen comes from a study of blood T cell repertoires in COVID-19. Study as a whole: The samples span acute and convalescent COVID-19 from the United States, Italy and Spain.

This receptor was obtained from a man in his sixties or seventies who had been exposed to COVID-19. The chain recombines TRBV7-2 with TRBJ2-7; TRBD1 matches 9 bases. Sequencing input: PBMCs or T cells enriched from blood (not recorded which). The CDR3 region is CASSPAAGTGTYEQYF. For the CDR3, the DNA is TGTGCCAGCAGCCCAGCGGCCGGGACAGGGACCTACGAGCAGTACTTC.